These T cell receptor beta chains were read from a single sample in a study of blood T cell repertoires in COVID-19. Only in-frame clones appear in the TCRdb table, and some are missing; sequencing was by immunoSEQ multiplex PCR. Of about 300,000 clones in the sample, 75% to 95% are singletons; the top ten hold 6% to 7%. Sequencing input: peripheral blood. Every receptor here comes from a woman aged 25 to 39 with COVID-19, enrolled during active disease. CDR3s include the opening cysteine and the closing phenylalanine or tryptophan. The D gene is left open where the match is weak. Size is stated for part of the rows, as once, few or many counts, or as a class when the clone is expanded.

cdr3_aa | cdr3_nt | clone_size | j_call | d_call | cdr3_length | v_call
CASSPGGTGREKLFF | TGTGCCAGCTCACCCGGCGGGACAGGGCGCGAAAAACTGTTTTTT | - | TRBJ1-4 | TRBD1 | 15 | TRBV18
CASSWLSNQPQHF | TGCGCCAGCAGCTGGCTTAGCAATCAGCCCCAGCATTTT | few | TRBJ1-5 | - | 13 | TRBV4-1
CASSQTTSGRLNEQFF | TGTGCCAGCAGCCAAACGACTAGCGGGAGATTGAATGAGCAGTTCTTC | - | TRBJ2-1 | TRBD2 | 16 | TRBV7-6
CASSEGLAGYYEQFF | TGTGCCAGCAGCGAGGGGCTAGCGGGATATTATGAGCAGTTCTTC | - | TRBJ2-1 | TRBD2 | 15 | TRBV9
CASSLNRGRETQYF | TGTGCCAGCAGCCTAAACAGGGGCCGGGAGACCCAGTACTTC | - | TRBJ2-5 | TRBD1 | 14 | TRBV7-8
CASSELAGGNIQYF | TGTGCCAGCAGTGAATTAGCGGGAGGGAACATTCAGTACTTC | - | TRBJ2-4 | TRBD2 | 14 | TRBV2
CASFSGRASETQYF | TGTGCCAGCTTCAGCGGGAGGGCCTCAGAGACCCAGTACTTC | once | TRBJ2-5 | TRBD2 | 14 | TRBV2
CASSSESTGQSF | TGTGCCAGCAGCTCAGAATCGACGGGACAGTCCTTC | - | TRBJ2-7 | TRBD1 | 12 | TRBV9
CASSTRTSVGELFF | TGTGCCAGCAGCACCCGGACTAGCGTCGGGGAGCTGTTTTTT | - | TRBJ2-2 | - | 14 | TRBV21-1
CASRVGGRTTGELFF | TGTGCCAGTAGGGTAGGCGGGAGAACCACCGGGGAGCTGTTTTTT | - | TRBJ2-2 | TRBD2 | 15 | TRBV19
CASSLKPSGRLSSYNEQFF | TGCGCCAGCAGCCTTAAACCTAGCGGGAGGTTGAGCTCCTACAATGAGCAGTTCTTC | - | TRBJ2-1 | TRBD2 | 19 | TRBV4-1
CASSYLGSGGNIQYF | TGTGCCAGCAGTTATTTAGGGAGCGGGGGAAACATTCAGTACTTC | - | TRBJ2-4 | TRBD2 | 15 | TRBV6-5
CASRQVGGNQPQHF | TGTGCCAGCAGACAGGTCGGGGGCAATCAGCCCCAGCATTTT | - | TRBJ1-5 | - | 14 | TRBV19
CASSVDQGANGNTIYF | TGTGCCAGCAGCGTAGACCAGGGGGCTAATGGAAACACCATATATTTT | - | TRBJ1-3 | TRBD1 | 16 | TRBV9
CASSPRTSVSTDTQYF | TGTGCCAGCAGCCCTAGGACTAGCGTTAGCACAGATACGCAGTATTTT | - | TRBJ2-3 | TRBD2 | 16 | TRBV11-2
CASSSGSGVSYEQYF | TGTGCCAGCAGCTCGGGGTCAGGGGTGTCCTACGAGCAGTACTTC | - | TRBJ2-7 | - | 15 | TRBV5-4
CASSYPAWNSYEQYF | TGTGCCAGCAGTTACCCAGCGTGGAATTCCTACGAGCAGTACTTC | - | TRBJ2-7 | - | 15 | TRBV6-5
CSAIPGQGNTEAFF | TGCAGCGCCATACCGGGACAGGGAAACACTGAAGCTTTCTTT | - | TRBJ1-1 | TRBD1 | 14 | TRBV29-1
CASSYPPGRAQETQYF | TGTGCCAGCAGTTACCCCCCCGGTAGAGCCCAAGAGACCCAGTACTTC | - | TRBJ2-5 | - | 16 | TRBV6-2/TRBV6-3
CASSPERTVNSPLHF | TGTGCCAGCTCACCAGAGCGGACAGTTAATTCACCCCTCCACTTT | - | TRBJ1-6 | - | 15 | TRBV18
CASSNRDRVRTEQFF | TGTGCCAGCAGTAACCGGGACAGGGTGAGGACTGAGCAGTTCTTC | - | TRBJ2-1 | TRBD1 | 15 | TRBV6-1
CAGGADQPQHF | TGTGCCGGCGGGGCGGATCAGCCCCAGCATTTT | - | TRBJ1-5 | - | 11 | TRBV10-3
CAISGLAQETQYF | TGTGCCATCTCTGGACTAGCGCAAGAGACCCAGTACTTC | - | TRBJ2-5 | TRBD2 | 13 | TRBV10-3
CASSLRLADLRGTDTQYF | TGTGCCAGCAGCTTGAGACTAGCGGACCTAAGGGGCACAGATACGCAGTATTTT | - | TRBJ2-3 | TRBD2 | 18 | TRBV7-8
CASSLGGGYFNEQFF | TGTGCCAGCAGCCTAGGGGGGGGATATTTCAATGAGCAGTTCTTC | once | TRBJ2-1 | - | 15 | TRBV11-2
CASSHTGGGYEQYF | TGTGCCAGCAGTCATACAGGGGGCGGCTACGAGCAGTACTTC | - | TRBJ2-7 | TRBD1 | 14 | TRBV27
CASSLSIGGSTNEKLFF | TGTGCCAGCAGTTTATCGATCGGGGGGTCAACTAATGAAAAACTGTTTTTT | - | TRBJ1-4 | - | 17 | TRBV27
CASSSGGANYGYTF | TGTGCCAGCAGTTCCGGGGGAGCTAACTATGGCTACACCTTC | - | TRBJ1-2 | - | 14 | TRBV6-2/TRBV6-3
CASSRKSGEAGTEAFF | TGTGCCAGCAGCCGGAAGAGCGGGGAGGCGGGCACTGAAGCTTTCTTT | - | TRBJ1-1 | - | 16 | TRBV4-2
CASSPGQNYGYTF | TGTGCCAGCTCGCCGGGACAGAACTATGGCTACACCTTC | few | TRBJ1-2 | TRBD1 | 13 | TRBV18
CASSKSISDDPIYEQYF | TGTGCCAGCAGCAAATCAATTAGCGACGACCCGATCTACGAGCAGTACTTC | - | TRBJ2-7 | - | 17 | TRBV11-3
CASSSGRAPGTGELFF | TGTGCCAGCAGCTCCGGGAGGGCCCCGGGGACCGGGGAGCTGTTTTTT | - | TRBJ2-2 | TRBD2 | 16 | TRBV7-2
CASKGQANGNTIYF | TGCGCCAGTAAGGGACAGGCTAATGGAAACACCATATATTTT | - | TRBJ1-3 | TRBD1 | 14 | TRBV5-1
CASSEAPDKTGEDTEAFF | TGTGCCAGCAGTGAAGCGCCCGATAAGACAGGGGAGGACACTGAAGCTTTCTTT | - | TRBJ1-1 | TRBD1 | 18 | TRBV2
CASSLLDRGYTEAFF | TGCGCCAGCAGCCTTCTGGACAGGGGGTACACTGAAGCTTTCTTT | - | TRBJ1-1 | TRBD1 | 15 | TRBV4-3
CASSTIATVSYEQYF | TGTGCCAGCAGCACTATAGCCACCGTCTCCTACGAGCAGTACTTC | once | TRBJ2-7 | - | 15 | TRBV2
CATSDLGGPNTGELFF | TGTGCCACCAGTGATTTGGGCGGCCCGAACACCGGGGAGCTGTTTTTT | - | TRBJ2-2 | - | 16 | TRBV24-1
CASSREINAEAFF | TGTGCCAGCAGCAGGGAAATCAACGCTGAAGCTTTCTTT | - | TRBJ1-1 | - | 13 | TRBV2
CASSLSIGGVAGELFF | TGTGCCAGCAGCTTGTCTATCGGAGGGGTCGCCGGGGAGCTGTTTTTT | - | TRBJ2-2 | - | 16 | TRBV11-2
CASTWTGVTEAFF | TGTGCCAGCACTTGGACAGGAGTCACTGAAGCTTTCTTT | - | TRBJ1-1 | TRBD1 | 13 | TRBV2
CAYHPVRSYNEQFF | TGCGCCTATCACCCTGTGCGCTCCTACAATGAGCAGTTCTTC | many | TRBJ2-1 | - | 14 | TRBV23-1
CASREGTGPQPQHF | TGTGCCAGCAGAGAAGGGACAGGGCCTCAGCCCCAGCATTTT | - | TRBJ1-5 | TRBD1 | 14 | TRBV6-6
CASSLSGLAYEQYF | TGTGCCAGCAGCTTAAGTGGGCTGGCCTACGAGCAGTACTTC | few | TRBJ2-7 | - | 14 | TRBV7-9
CATSRDRRRVEQYF | TGTGCCACCAGCAGAGATCGAAGGAGGGTCGAGCAGTACTTC | - | TRBJ2-7 | - | 14 | TRBV15
CASRAGTGSGYTF | TGTGCCAGCAGGGCCGGGACAGGGAGTGGCTACACCTTC | - | TRBJ1-2 | TRBD1 | 13 | TRBV6-4
CASSTIRGGPGELFF | TGTGCCAGCTCAACAATACGCGGGGGGCCCGGGGAGCTGTTTTTT | - | TRBJ2-2 | TRBD2 | 15 | TRBV7-9
CAWTVRWRKNTGELFF | TGTGCCTGGACTGTGAGGTGGCGAAAGAACACCGGGGAGCTGTTTTTT | - | TRBJ2-2 | - | 16 | TRBV30
CASRATGGLGEAFF | TGTGCCAGCAGGGCGACAGGGGGATTAGGTGAAGCTTTCTTT | - | TRBJ1-1 | TRBD1 | 14 | TRBV2
CASSAGLAEYNEQFF | TGCGCCAGCAGCGCGGGACTAGCGGAATACAATGAGCAGTTCTTC | - | TRBJ2-1 | TRBD2 | 15 | TRBV5-1
CASSTQDRLRGYTF | TGTGCCAGCAGCACCCAGGACAGACTGAGAGGCTACACCTTC | - | TRBJ1-2 | - | 14 | TRBV3-1/TRBV3-2